This T cell receptor beta chain was profiled in a study of blood T cell repertoires in COVID-19. Produced via immunoSEQ multiplex PCR; TCRdb's table is partial and in-frame only. The sample consists of around 250,000 clones, about 89% of them appearing once. V lost 7 bases to trimming and J lost 6 bases; unmatched junction nucleotides: 8. The CDR3 extends over 13 amino acids. Germline CDR1 and CDR2: MNHEY and SMNVEV (reference sequence). The sample taken for sequencing was PBMCs or T cells enriched from blood (not recorded which). V is TRBV27 and J is TRBJ2-7, with TRBD1 matching 8 bases. The sequence was obtained from a human donor in a cohort exposed to, infected with or recovered from COVID-19 (not recorded which). The donor label of this sample is uncertain. In DNA form, the CDR3 reads TGTGCCAGCACTCGACAGGGGCTGGCCGAGCAGTACTTC. It is translated as CASTRQGLAEQYF.